Listed below are T cell receptor beta chains from one sample, sequenced in a study of response to subunit inactivated influenza vaccine. MiXCR, run by TCRdb on the RT-PCR reads, gives a single entry per CDR3 protein. This sample has just under 250,000 distinct CDR3 sequences; more than 9% occur once, and the top ten carry more than 7%. The starting material was non-naive T cells sorted from PBMCs, obtained 14 days before vaccination. The source of these receptors is a man aged 45 to 65 who received an inactivated influenza vaccine. Both conserved end residues are part of each CDR3. D genes are given only for firm matches. Expanded clones get a size class; other rows say once, few or many, or leave the size out.

j_gene | v_gene | abundance | d_gene | CDR3aa | CDR3nt
TRBJ2-5 | TRBV4-2 | NA | NA | CASSQGVRRPETQYF | TGTGCCAGCAGCCAAGGGGTACGCCGGCCGGAGACCCAGTACTTC
TRBJ2-5 | TRBV28 | few | TRBD1 | CASPPPGGGFETQYF | TGTGCCAGTCCCCCCCCAGGGGGCGGTTTCGAGACCCAGTACTTC
TRBJ2-1 | TRBV20-1 | NA | NA | CSASSTDKPYNEQFF | TGCAGTGCTTCTTCGACGGACAAGCCCTACAATGAGCAGTTCTTC
TRBJ1-6 | TRBV27 | NA | NA | CASSLGPWNSPLHF | TGTGCCAGCAGTTTAGGGCCGTGGAATTCACCCCTCCACTTT
TRBJ2-5 | TRBV28 | few | TRBD1 | CASSPGTGDRETQYF | TGTGCCAGCAGCCCCGGGACAGGGGATAGAGAGACCCAGTACTTC
TRBJ1-2 | TRBV7-2 | many | NA | CASSLVNYGYTF | TGTGCCAGCAGCTTAGTTAACTATGGCTACACCTTC
TRBJ1-1 | TRBV4-3 | few | NA | CASSQVQANTEAFF | TGCGCCAGCAGCCAAGTCCAGGCGAACACTGAAGCTTTCTTT
TRBJ2-5 | TRBV20-1 | many | TRBD2 | CSARDLLLAGGQETQYF | TGCAGTGCTAGAGATCTCCTACTAGCGGGGGGGCAAGAGACCCAGTACTTC
TRBJ2-6 | TRBV7-2 | few | TRBD1 | CASSSTGERANVLTF | TGTGCCAGCAGCTCCACAGGGGAGAGGGCCAACGTCCTGACTTTC
TRBJ2-3 | TRBV7-2 | many | NA | CASSLYSEYTDTQYF | TGTGCCAGCAGCTTATACAGCGAATACACAGATACGCAGTATTTT
TRBJ1-1 | TRBV7-9 | few | TRBD1 | CASRGIRDRGSEAFF | TGTGCCAGCAGAGGGATCCGGGACAGGGGGTCTGAAGCTTTCTTT
TRBJ2-7 | TRBV7-2 | few | NA | CASSLGKGGHYEQYF | TGTGCCAGCAGCTTAGGGAAAGGCGGGCACTACGAGCAGTACTTC
TRBJ2-7 | TRBV13 | NA | NA | CASSSPSRAPYEQYF | TGTGCCAGCAGCTCCCCCTCAAGGGCCCCTTACGAGCAGTACTTC
TRBJ1-1 | TRBV3-1 | NA | NA | CASSRGIEAFF | TGTGCCAGCTCCAGGGGAATTGAAGCTTTCTTT
TRBJ1-3 | TRBV29-1 | many | NA | CSVVRLVEGNTIYF | TGCAGCGTTGTTCGCTTGGTAGAAGGAAACACCATATATTTT
TRBJ1-3 | TRBV2 | many | NA | CASSDGTANSGNTIYF | TGTGCCAGCAGTGATGGAACAGCAAACTCTGGAAACACCATATATTTT
TRBJ2-1 | TRBV12-3/TRBV12-4 | many | NA | CASGKTYNEQFF | TGTGCCAGCGGAAAGACGTACAATGAGCAGTTCTTC
TRBJ2-4 | TRBV5-4 | few | NA | CASSLPSTGGHIQYF | TGTGCCAGCAGCTTGCCATCGACGGGTGGGCACATTCAGTACTTC
TRBJ1-1 | TRBV2 | NA | NA | CASSEVWGNTEAFF | TGTGCCAGCAGTGAAGTTTGGGGGAACACTGAAGCTTTCTTT
TRBJ1-1 | TRBV3-1 | few | NA | CASSPRRNTEAFF | TGTGCCAGCAGCCCCCGGAGGAACACTGAAGCTTTCTTT
TRBJ1-2 | TRBV20-1 | many | TRBD1 | CSARDGRGPNGYTF | TGCAGTGCTAGAGATGGCAGGGGGCCTAATGGCTACACCTTC
TRBJ1-1 | TRBV6-1 | NA | NA | CASSRGGAETEAFF | TGTGCCAGCAGTCGAGGGGGGGCAGAAACTGAAGCTTTCTTT
TRBJ1-2 | TRBV12-3/TRBV12-4 | few | TRBD1 | CASSLTGPYGYTF | TGTGCCAGCAGTTTGACAGGGCCCTATGGCTACACCTTC
TRBJ2-3 | TRBV20-1 | many | TRBD2 | CSAGGVRGTTDTQYF | TGCAGTGCCGGGGGGGTGCGGGGGACCACAGATACGCAGTATTTT
TRBJ2-3 | TRBV29-1 | NA | TRBD1 | CSVDRDRGTDTQYF | TGCAGCGTTGATCGGGACAGGGGCACAGATACGCAGTATTTT
TRBJ2-3 | TRBV4-3 | many | TRBD2 | CASSLHSGRGGDTQYF | TGCGCCAGCAGCCTCCATAGCGGGAGAGGGGGAGATACGCAGTATTTT
TRBJ1-5 | TRBV7-2 | many | NA | CASSWVGGANQPQHF | TGTGCCAGCAGCTGGGTCGGGGGGGCCAATCAGCCCCAGCATTTT
TRBJ2-3 | TRBV29-1 | NA | NA | CSARDPVPDTQYF | TGCAGCGCCCGGGACCCGGTTCCAGATACGCAGTATTTT
TRBJ1-2 | TRBV28 | NA | NA | CASSRSGIYGYTF | TGTGCCAGCAGCCGGTCGGGGATCTATGGCTACACCTTC
TRBJ2-1 | TRBV24-1 | NA | TRBD2 | CATSDSGTSGMGEQFF | TGTGCCACCAGTGATAGCGGGACTAGCGGGATGGGGGAGCAGTTCTTC
TRBJ1-3 | TRBV27 | NA | TRBD1 | CASSFVTGVGNTIYF | TGTGCCAGCAGTTTTGTCACAGGGGTTGGAAACACCATATATTTT
TRBJ2-7 | TRBV14 | NA | TRBD1 | CASTKGGQGVSEQYF | TGTGCCAGCACCAAAGGGGGACAGGGAGTCTCCGAGCAGTACTTC
TRBJ1-5 | TRBV10-3 | many | NA | CAISDQSQGRRQPQHF | TGTGCCATCAGTGATCAGAGCCAGGGGAGGAGGCAGCCCCAGCATTTT
TRBJ1-2 | TRBV28 | few | NA | CASSRRQDYGYTF | TGTGCCAGCAGCCGACGACAGGACTATGGCTACACCTTC
TRBJ1-2 | TRBV5-1 | NA | NA | CASSLHAGVDGGYTF | TGCGCCAGCAGCTTGCATGCAGGGGTGGACGGTGGCTACACCTTC
TRBJ1-1 | TRBV4-3 | NA | NA | CASSQDGQMNTEAFF | TGCGCCAGCAGCCAAGACGGGCAGATGAACACTGAAGCTTTCTTT
TRBJ2-5 | TRBV7-2 | many | TRBD2 | CASSPRTSGRETQYF | TGTGCCAGCAGCCCCCGGACTAGCGGAAGAGAGACCCAGTACTTC
TRBJ2-3 | TRBV20-1 | NA | TRBD2 | CSARPSSAGGYTDTQYF | TGCAGTGCTAGGCCCTCGTCAGCGGGAGGGTACACAGATACGCAGTATTTT
TRBJ2-7 | TRBV12-3/TRBV12-4 | many | TRBD2 | CASSSGLAGALDEQYF | TGTGCCAGCAGTTCTGGACTAGCGGGAGCCTTGGACGAGCAGTACTTC
TRBJ1-5 | TRBV20-1 | few | TRBD1 | CSAPQGAPNQPQHF | TGCAGTGCTCCCCAGGGGGCCCCCAATCAGCCCCAGCATTTT